This is a list of T cell receptor beta chains from one sample in a study of PD-L1 blockade in urothelial cancer. Produced via immunoSEQ multiplex PCR; TCRdb's table is partial and in-frame only. The sample shows about 84,000 clones, roughly 87% of them seen only once. The sequencing here drew on PBMCs, taken around atezolizumab (anti-PD-L1) treatment. The receptors derive from a man between 65 and 79 years old with urothelial cancer. The CDR3 runs from the conserved cysteine through the conserved F or W. The D gene is left open where the match is weak.

length: 16
V: TRBV7-9
J: TRBJ2-1
D: TRBD2
DNA: TGTGCCAGCAGCTCTCCTGGACTAGCGGCACACAATGAGCAGTTCTTC
CDR3: CASSSPGLAAHNEQFF

length: 15
V: TRBV7-2
J: TRBJ1-1
D: TRBD1
DNA: TGTGCCAGCAGCGTGACAGGGACTGGGGACACTGAAGCTTTCTTT
CDR3: CASSVTGTGDTEAFF

length: 13
V: TRBV6-5
J: TRBJ1-2
D: .
DNA: TGTGCCAGCAGTTATTCTCAAGGAGTTGGCTACACCTTC
CDR3: CASSYSQGVGYTF

length: 14
V: TRBV10-3
J: TRBJ2-5
D: .
DNA: TGTGCCATCAGTGAGTCAGCCGCTGAAGCGACCCAGTACTTC
CDR3: CAISESAAEATQYF

length: 14
V: TRBV6-6
J: TRBJ1-1
D: TRBD1
DNA: TGTGCCAGCACCGACAGGGGGCGGAACACTGAAGCTTTCTTT
CDR3: CASTDRGRNTEAFF

length: 13
V: TRBV5-6
J: TRBJ2-7
D: TRBD1
DNA: TGTGCCAGCAGCTCGGACAGGGACCACGAGCAGTACTTC
CDR3: CASSSDRDHEQYF

length: 12
V: TRBV19
J: TRBJ2-2
D: .
DNA: TGTGCCAGTAGTATGGACTACGGGGAGCTGTTTTTT
CDR3: CASSMDYGELFF

length: 14
V: TRBV2
J: TRBJ1-1
D: TRBD1
DNA: TGTGCCAGCAGTCTCCGACAGGGGGACACTGAAGCTTTCTTT
CDR3: CASSLRQGDTEAFF

length: 16
V: TRBV19
J: TRBJ2-1
D: TRBD2
DNA: TGTGCCAGTAGCAGGACTAGCGGGAGTTCCTACAATGAGCAGTTCTTC
CDR3: CASSRTSGSSYNEQFF

length: 18
V: TRBV6-1
J: TRBJ2-1
D: TRBD2
DNA: TGTGCCAGCAGTGTAAATCCTAGCGGGGTACGCTCCTACAATGAGCAGTTCTTC
CDR3: CASSVNPSGVRSYNEQFF

length: 14
V: TRBV19
J: TRBJ1-5
D: .
DNA: TGTGCCAGTAGTATCCAGGGTTGGAATCAGCCCCAGCATTTT
CDR3: CASSIQGWNQPQHF

length: 13
V: TRBV2
J: TRBJ1-1
D: TRBD1
DNA: TGTGCCAGCAGTGAATCACAGGGACAGGAGGCTTTCTTT
CDR3: CASSESQGQEAFF

length: 14
V: TRBV7-2
J: TRBJ1-1
D: TRBD1
DNA: TGTGCCAGCACCCAGGGGGCCTTGAACACTGAAGCTTTCTTT
CDR3: CASTQGALNTEAFF

length: 14
V: TRBV10-3
J: TRBJ2-2
D: TRBD2
DNA: TGTGCCATCAGGGGACTACTCAACACCGGGGAGCTGTTTTTT
CDR3: CAIRGLLNTGELFF

length: 13
V: TRBV6-6
J: TRBJ2-7
D: .
DNA: TGTGCCAGCACCCCCTTAGGGGGCTACGAGCAGTACTTC
CDR3: CASTPLGGYEQYF

length: 16
V: TRBV7-6
J: TRBJ1-4
D: TRBD1
DNA: TGTGCCAGCAGCTTAGTAGGGGGCCCAACTAATGAAAAACTGTTTTTT
CDR3: CASSLVGGPTNEKLFF

length: 13
V: TRBV2
J: TRBJ2-2
D: .
DNA: TGTGCCAGCAGCCCGCGAATCACCGGGGAGCTGTTTTTT
CDR3: CASSPRITGELFF

length: 16
V: TRBV13
J: TRBJ2-1
D: .
DNA: TGTGCCAGCAGCCCAATGACTATCCCCTCGAGGAATGAGCAGTTCTTC
CDR3: CASSPMTIPSRNEQFF

length: 17
V: TRBV4-2
J: TRBJ2-7
D: TRBD2
DNA: TGTGCCAGCAGCCAAGAAGGGACTAGCGGGGGGGCAGGCGAGCAGTACTTC
CDR3: CASSQEGTSGGAGEQYF

length: 16
V: TRBV10-3
J: TRBJ1-2
D: TRBD1
DNA: TGTGCCATCAGTGAGCCTCCGGGACAGGTCTACTATGGCTACACCTTC
CDR3: CAISEPPGQVYYGYTF

length: 14
V: TRBV6-5
J: TRBJ1-1
D: .
DNA: TGTGCCAGCAGTACCCCTGGTGAGGGCACTGAAGCTTTCTTT
CDR3: CASSTPGEGTEAFF

length: 14
V: TRBV5-1
J: TRBJ2-7
D: TRBD1
DNA: TGCGCCAGCAGCCCGACAGGGGAGGAGTACGAGCAGTACTTC
CDR3: CASSPTGEEYEQYF

length: 15
V: TRBV19
J: TRBJ2-1
D: TRBD1
DNA: TGTGCCAGTCAGGACAGGGGAGGCGCCTACAATGAGCAGTTCTTC
CDR3: CASQDRGGAYNEQFF

length: 15
V: TRBV7-8
J: TRBJ2-1
D: .
DNA: TGTGCCAGCAGCTCCCTCGGACAGAACTACAATGAGCAGTTCTTC
CDR3: CASSSLGQNYNEQFF

length: 15
V: TRBV7-9
J: TRBJ2-7
D: .
DNA: TGTGCCAGCAGCTCGAGCGGGCCCAAAACTGAGGAGCAGTACTTC
CDR3: CASSSSGPKTEEQYF

length: 15
V: TRBV7-9
J: TRBJ1-5
D: TRBD1
DNA: TGTGCCAGCAGCCCAACCGGGACAGGGAATCAGTCCCAGCATTTT
CDR3: CASSPTGTGNQSQHF

length: 17
V: TRBV7-9
J: TRBJ2-1
D: .
DNA: TGTGCCAGCAGCTCCTTGGGGCAGGTCCTACCTCGGGATGAGCAGTTCTTC
CDR3: CASSSLGQVLPRDEQFF